The entry that follows covers one TCR beta chain sequence. The data stem from a study of PD-1 blockade in classical Hodgkin lymphoma. Measured with immunoSEQ multiplex PCR; TCRdb has only the in-frame clones, and not every one. The data hold about 27,000 clones, with around 85% observed a single time. Germline CDR1 reads MDHEN; CDR2 reads SYDVKM. CDR3 length equals 14 residues. V shed 1 base and J shed 4 bases, with 9 bases lying between them. Time point defined: cycle 4 day 1 (C4D1), after less than 7 weeks of nivolumab. Every patient had relapsed following autologous stem cell transplantation, and cohorts differed in brentuximab vedotin exposure. Negative selection with magnetic separation was used to purify CD4+ T cells from thawed PBMCs.

The sequencing used CD4+ T cells from blood, collected before the fourth cycle of nivolumab. This receptor was taken from a human donor with classical Hodgkin lymphoma. The chain is built from TRBV28 and TRBJ2-3; D is uncertain. The CDR3 loop is CASSLSFQADTQYF. The CDR3 DNA follows: TGTGCCAGCAGTTTATCGTTTCAGGCAGATACGCAGTATTTT.